This T cell receptor (beta chain) came from a study of radiation and T cells in renal cell carcinoma. The protocol was immunoSEQ multiplex PCR, while the TCRdb copy is restricted to in-frame clones and leaves out a portion. The sample has approximately 40,000 clones, roughly 85% seen once. CDR1 and CDR2 from the germline V gene are MNHNY and SVGAGI (reference sequence). V was cut by 7 bases and J by 0 bases, with 10 bases left in between. The CDR3 is 14 residues long. Time point specified: blood 4 weeks post-SBRT, at nephrectomy. Treatment noted: 15 Gy SBRT to primary tumor, nephrectomy 4 weeks later.

Sequenced here: blood, sampled from a patient whose treatment included radiotherapy and nephrectomy. This receptor was taken from an older woman with renal cell carcinoma. V and J are TRBV6-6 and TRBJ1-5; no clear D gene. CDR3 sequence (DNA): TGTGCCAGCACACGTCCCGATAGCAATCAGCCCCAGCATTTT. It codes for CASTRPDSNQPQHF.